The 18 T cell receptor beta chains given below trace back to one sample, sequenced in a study of CD8 T cells in ankylosing spondylitis. General study results and limits: Typical of ankylosing spondylitis blood, it appeared, was a TCR beta motif of eight highly homologous variants.

Their antigens remain unidentified. TCRdb re-analysed the 5' RACE reads in MiXCR, keeping a single row per CDR3 protein. This sample has about 750,000 distinct CDR3 sequences; 15% to 20% occur once, and the top ten carry roughly a fifth. The specimen was blood, either unsorted or a sorted T cell fraction (not recorded which). The receptor set was obtained from a male donor with ankylosing spondylitis.

The V and J genes are TRBV13 and TRBJ2-7, with no clear D. CDR1 is PRHDT, CDR2 FYEKMQ, per germline (reference sequence). Trimming shortened V by 3 bases and J by 3 bases, and 12 bases separated the two germline ends. The length of the CDR3 is 14 residues. The CDR3 loop is CASSFSLQDYEQYF. CDR3 DNA sequence: TGTGCCAGCAGCTTCAGCTTACAAGACTACGAGCAGTACTTC.

The rearrangement joins TRBV4-1 to TRBJ1-1; D is undetermined. The CDR3 is 16 residues long. Germline CDR1 and CDR2: MGHRA and YSYEKL. V gave up 4 bases and J gave up 1 base, with 16 bases separating them. CDR3 nucleotide sequence: TGCGCCAGCAGCCTGTATCCTGGCACGAGGAACACTGAAGCTTTCTTT. Its translation is CASSLYPGTRNTEAFF.

This clonotype has more than one count but fewer than ten. The V and J genes are TRBV12-3 or TRBV12-4 and TRBJ1-2; TRBD1 might be the D (6 bases). Trimming pared 6 bases from V and 5 bases from J, leaving 22 bases between. This CDR3 comprises 16 residues. The CDR3 DNA reads as TGTGCCAGCAGCCACCTGGGCAGGGGATCGGCGTATGGCTACACCTTC. Its protein is CASSHLGRGSAYGYTF.

The chain uses TRBV6-2 or TRBV6-3 and TRBJ1-5; D is unclear. The CDR3 has 19 residues. Trimming took 5 bases from V and 0 from J, leaving 23 bases between them. The germline V gene has CDR1 MNHEY and CDR2 SVGEGT. The CDR3 DNA sequence: TGTGCCAGCAGTCCCCTTAGTCACGGTACGCGTTATAGCAATCAGCCCCAGCATTTT. This codes for CASSPLSHGTRYSNQPQHF.

The V and J genes are TRBV12-3 or TRBV12-4 and TRBJ1-1; weak D call: TRBD1 (6 bases). Trimming removed 6 bases from V and 11 bases from J, with 16 bases in between. CDR3 length: 12 residues. The CDR3 spells CASRKGGDEAFF. The CDR3 DNA is TGTGCCAGCAGGAAGGGGGGGGACGAGGCTTTCTTT.

This clonotype was seen a handful of times. The rearrangement uses TRBV24-1 and TRBJ2-3; 8 bases map to TRBD1. Germline loops: CDR1 KGHDR, CDR2 SFDVKD. The J segment lost 11 bases and the V segment lost 7 bases, leaving 10 bases of the junction unmatched. The CDR3 runs to 13 residues. CDR3 region: CATSIPGTGVQYF. DNA for the CDR3: TGTGCCACCAGCATACCCGGGACAGGCGTGCAGTATTTT.

The CDR3 DNA is TGTGCCAGCAGCTGGGTGTGGGATGAGCAGTTCTTC. This codes for CASSWVWDEQFF. The chain has TRBV5-5 and TRBJ2-1; D is unclear. V lost 3 bases to trimming and J lost 8 bases, with 9 bases between them. The CDR3 has 12 residues. The germline gives CDR1 SGHKS, CDR2 YYEKEE (reference sequence).

This clonotype was seen a handful of times. V is TRBV12-3 or TRBV12-4 and J is TRBJ1-2; 12 nucleotides match TRBD1. The CDR3 totals 15 residues. With 1 base clipped from V and 8 bases from J, the junction kept 5 bases outside the gene matches. The CDR3 spells CASSLGGQGAGGYTF. The CDR3 region has the DNA TGTGCCAGCAGTTTAGGGGGACAGGGGGCAGGCGGCTACACCTTC.

The chain combines TRBV11-3 with TRBJ1-1, with 11 bases that match TRBD1. CDR3 length: 16 amino acids. Per germline, CDR1 SGHNT and CDR2 YENEEA. V dropped 5 bases and J dropped 4; count of bases not matched to a gene: 9. DNA of the CDR3: TGTGCCAGCAGCCTTCGGACAGGGGGCGGGGTCACTGAAGCTTTCTTT. Amino acids: CASSLRTGGGVTEAFF.

The chain couples TRBV27 to TRBJ1-1; TRBD1 matches at 7 bases. The CDR3 runs to 14 residues. V gave up 3 bases and J gave up 4 bases; unmatched junction bases: 5. Germline V CDR1 and CDR2: MNHEY, SMNVEV (reference sequence). CDR3 DNA sequence: TGTGCCAGCAGTTTCTTGGACAGGCCCACTGAAGCTTTCTTT. This translates into CASSFLDRPTEAFF.

This clonotype was observed a few times. V and J are TRBV7-2 and TRBJ2-2; tentatively, D is TRBD2 (6 bases). CDR1 and CDR2 (germline): SGHTA, FQGNSA. V gave up 1 base and J gave up 2 bases, with 14 bases separating them. The CDR3 has 17 residues. CDR3 protein: CASSLVSGVSNTGELFF. The DNA for the CDR3 is TGTGCCAGCAGCTTAGTTTCGGGGGTTAGTAACACCGGGGAGCTGTTTTTT.

This clonotype was detected ten times or more. The chain has TRBV20-1 and TRBJ2-1; perhaps TRBD2 as D (7 bases). The germline V and J ends were trimmed by 5 bases and 4 bases, with 9 bases remaining between them. Germline CDR1 reads DFQATT; CDR2 reads SNEGSKA (reference sequence). The CDR3 has 12 residues. CDR3 bases: TGCAGTGCTGGGAGGGGGTACAATGAGCAGTTCTTC. Amino acids: CSAGRGYNEQFF.

This clonotype has a count of ten or more. The V call is TRBV7-6, the J call TRBJ2-7; no reliable D call. This CDR3 spans 13 amino acids. Germline V gives CDR1 SGHVS, CDR2 FNYEAQ. The germline V and J ends were trimmed by 3 bases and 3 bases, with 9 bases remaining between them. Here the CDR3 DNA reads TGTGCCAGCAGCTTCGGTAGATTCTACGAGCAGTACTTC. Translated, it gives CASSFGRFYEQYF.

The chain has TRBV5-1 and TRBJ2-7; D is perhaps TRBD2 (5 bases). CDR1 and CDR2 (germline): SGHRS, YFSETQ. The CDR3 sequence is 14 residues long. The ends were cut back, 5 bases at V and 2 bases at J, with 14 bases in the middle. The DNA for the CDR3 is TGCGCCAGCAGTACAGCCGGGGTTCCCTACGAGCAGTACTTC. This translates into CASSTAGVPYEQYF.

There are a few counts of this clonotype. The chain combines TRBV20-1 with TRBJ2-4; TRBD2 matches 9 bases. Trimming cost V 3 bases and J 1 base; bases outside gene matches: 13. The CDR3 has 18 residues. Germline CDR1 and CDR2: DFQATT and SNEGSKA (reference sequence). CDR3 in amino acids: CSASATSGSPPAKNIQYF. The CDR3 DNA sequence: TGCAGTGCTAGCGCGACTAGCGGTAGCCCACCGGCCAAAAACATTCAGTACTTC.

The chain has TRBV12-3 or TRBV12-4 and TRBJ1-2; TRBD1 matches at 10 bases. V shed 4 bases and J 3 bases; nucleotides not matched to a gene: 5. The CDR3 is 15 residues long. This CDR3 reads CASSSGQGDYYGYTF. The CDR3 DNA reads TGTGCCAGCAGTTCCGGACAGGGGGATTACTATGGCTACACCTTC.

This chain uses TRBV20-1 with TRBJ2-5; 9 bases are shared with TRBD2. Per the germline V gene, CDR1 is DFQATT and CDR2 is SNEGSKA (reference sequence). Trimming took 5 bases from V and 2 from J; bases not matched to a gene: 6. The CDR3 loop spans 14 amino acids. This CDR3 reads CSAPVAGGQETQYF. CDR3 DNA: TGCAGTGCTCCCGTGGCGGGAGGGCAAGAGACCCAGTACTTC.

The rearrangement links TRBV6-1 to TRBJ2-3, with 7 positions matching TRBD2. This CDR3 region has 16 residues. Germline loops: CDR1 MNHNS, CDR2 SASEGT. V gave up 8 bases and J gave up 2 bases; unmatched junction bases: 13. The DNA for the CDR3 is TGTGCCAGCCCAGGGCTAGCGGTAACCGACACAGATACGCAGTATTTT. Its translation is CASPGLAVTDTDTQYF.